This is a list of T cell receptor beta chains from one sample in a study of shared clonotypes between healthy human individuals. TCRdb keeps only in-frame clones here, not all; method: immunoSEQ multiplex PCR. Among roughly 600,000 clones, roughly 98% were seen once, and the ten largest hold more than 0.3%. The specimen was naive CD8+ T cells sorted from blood. The receptors derive from a man between 25 and 39 years old in good health. Each CDR3 is given with its conserved first and last residue. The D gene is left open where the match is weak.

d_call j_call v_call cdr3_aa
TRBD1 TRBJ1-3 TRBV29-1 CSATGGSGNTIYF
TRBD1 TRBJ2-5 TRBV27 CASSLYRGQETQYF
TRBD2 TRBJ2-1 TRBV14 CASSPLTVFGGLEYNEQFF
TRBD1 TRBJ1-5 TRBV6-1 CASFDRVHQPQHF
TRBD1 TRBJ1-5 TRBV15 CATSSDRVGQPQHF
- TRBJ2-7 TRBV7-9 CASSLAGAKTYEQYF
- TRBJ2-7 TRBV15 CATSRDRSSYEQYF
TRBD2 TRBJ2-3 TRBV9 CASSAGLAGSDTQYF
- TRBJ2-7 TRBV18 CASSPEDSPYEQYF
TRBD2 TRBJ2-3 TRBV5-1 CASSLGLAGVDTQYF
- TRBJ1-2 TRBV7-3 CASSLTVGNGYTF
- TRBJ1-1 TRBV11-3 CASRRDQNTEAFF
TRBD1 TRBJ1-5 TRBV14 CASSHQGRTGGMEAQHF
TRBD2 TRBJ2-1 TRBV6-5 CASSPLAGSYNEQFF
TRBD2 TRBJ2-7 TRBV6-6 CASRPREGPYEQYF
- TRBJ2-7 TRBV5-4 CASSSYYGYEQYF
- TRBJ2-7 TRBV27 CASSLRAGNYEQYF
TRBD2 TRBJ2-1 TRBV6-1 CASSGDDRTSVLYNEQFF
- TRBJ2-1 TRBV11-3 CASSHTGTMVFDEQFF
- TRBJ1-5 TRBV27 CASSTGSNQPQHF
- TRBJ2-6 TRBV2 CASRPSPGGLMGANVLTF
- TRBJ2-7 TRBV6-5 CASSSAVNYEQYF
TRBD1 TRBJ2-7 TRBV7-9 CASSLGGQGAIYEQYF
TRBD2 TRBJ2-1 TRBV6-6 CAHGLAGDNEQFF
TRBD2 TRBJ2-5 TRBV27 CASSLLSGGETQYF
- TRBJ1-1 TRBV7-9 CASRIRPDLEAFF
- TRBJ1-3 TRBV11-2 CASREWDLSSGNTIYF
- TRBJ2-3 TRBV6-6 CASSPTGRADTQYF
TRBD1 TRBJ1-2 TRBV4-1 CASSQEGGSYGYTF
- TRBJ2-7 TRBV6-5 CASSYYSGESEQYF
- TRBJ2-1 TRBV27 CASSLGGQPLTWQFF
- TRBJ1-1 TRBV11-1 CASSIGQGRENTEAFF
- TRBJ2-7 TRBV2 CASSLGRPYEQYF
- TRBJ1-1 TRBV2 CASSEPGTNTEAFF
- TRBJ2-1 TRBV7-9 CASSRLDNEQFF
- TRBJ1-4 TRBV19 CASSSGQLNEKLFF
- TRBJ2-3 TRBV25-1 CASSEYGNTGTQYF
TRBD2 TRBJ2-7 TRBV7-9 CASSLIREAYEQYF
- TRBJ2-5 TRBV5-6 CASSGTPKETQYF
TRBD1 TRBJ2-7 TRBV28 CASNNGQGIYEQYF
TRBD1 TRBJ1-2 TRBV5-4 CASSLGLQGQAGGYTF
- TRBJ2-7 TRBV7-9 CASSPETSREQYF
- TRBJ2-1 TRBV11-3 CASSLGGRNEQFF
- TRBJ2-1 TRBV7-6 CASSLSPTVYNEQFF
TRBD1 TRBJ1-2 TRBV7-6 CASSATGVPGYGYTF
- TRBJ2-7 TRBV7-8 CASSLSLGGRWYEQYF
- TRBJ2-7 TRBV14 CASSQGVAFSYEQYF
TRBD2 TRBJ2-2 TRBV28 CASSLPGLADHTGELFF
- TRBJ2-7 TRBV6-6 CASSYLMGYEQYF
- TRBJ2-3 TRBV27 CASSPRPSGTFAPQYF
- TRBJ1-2 TRBV4-1 CASSQARSYGYTF
TRBD1 TRBJ2-7 TRBV19 CASSIRDSPLYEQYF
- TRBJ2-3 TRBV9 CASSPRGANTDTQYF